The 18 T cell receptor beta chains in this list originate from one sample, sequenced in a study of OX40 agonist ivuxolimab in advanced cancers. Produced via immunoSEQ multiplex PCR; TCRdb's table is partial and in-frame only. Among tens of thousands of clones listed, about nine tenths were seen once. The sample consisted of CD4+ or CD8+ T cells sorted from blood, taken in a trial of the OX40 agonist ivuxolimab. The receptors derive from an adult with an advanced solid tumor such as melanoma, head and neck, liver or kidney cancer.

The genes are TRBV4-2 and TRBJ1-5; no clear D. CDR1 LGHNA and CDR2 YNFKEQ come from the germline V gene. The CDR3 has 15 residues. The V gene lost 3 bases and the J gene lost 2 bases, with 11 bases spanning the gap. CDR3 in DNA: TGTGCCAGCAGCCAGACGGAAGGAGGCAATCAGCCCCAGCATTTT. As protein: CASSQTEGGNQPQHF.

Turning to this clone: A junction end diverges from the germline sequence, so it may reflect a read error. CDR3 bases: TGTGCCAGCAGTCACTCAGGAACGAGCTCCTACAATGAGCAGTTCTTC. It codes for CASSHSGTSSYNEQFF. V gene TRBV6-5 combines with J gene TRBJ2-1; D gene unclear. This CDR3 has 16 residues. The germline V gene has CDR1 MNHEY and CDR2 SVGAGI.

This CDR3 reads CASSLGTERTDTQYF. The CDR3 bases are TGTGCCAGCAGCTTAGGAACCGAGCGGACAGATACGCAGTATTTT. The chain links TRBV7-8 to TRBJ2-3, with D tentatively TRBD2 (5 bases). Germline CDR1 SGHVS, CDR2 FQNEAQ. The CDR3 totals 15 residues. The ends were cut back, 1 base at V and 3 bases at J, with 11 bases in the middle.

This clone showed up just a few times. The chain employs TRBV29-1 and TRBJ2-5; 7 bases fit TRBD2. Per germline, CDR1 SQVTM and CDR2 ANQGSEA. V was clipped by 5 bases and J by 2 bases; unmatched bases: 8. CDR3 size: 14 residues. For the CDR3, the DNA is TGCAGCGTTCGTGGTCCAGCGGGACAAGAGACCCAGTACTTC. This translates into CSVRGPAGQETQYF.

This chain connects TRBV6-4 to TRBJ2-3; 14 bases map to TRBD2. The germline V gene has CDR1 MRHNA and CDR2 SNTAGT. This CDR3 comprises 16 residues. V shed 3 bases, J shed 6 bases, and the junction held 5 bases outside the gene matches. The CDR3, as DNA: TGTGCCAGCAGTGATGGGACTAGCGGGGGATTGGATACGCAGTATTTT. Its translation is CASSDGTSGGLDTQYF.

The rearrangement joins TRBV18 to TRBJ1-6; maybe TRBD1 (6 bases). CDR3 length: 15 residues. The germline V and J ends were trimmed by 8 bases and 8 bases, with 19 bases remaining between them. The germline gives CDR1 KGHSH, CDR2 LQKENI. For the CDR3, the DNA is TGTGCCAGCGCCGGGGGCACCAGAGGGGATTCACCCCTCCACTTT. Translating it yields CASAGGTRGDSPLHF.

This chain connects TRBV2 to TRBJ1-2; D may be TRBD1 (5 bases). Germline CDR1 SNHLY, CDR2 FYNNEI. V was cut by 2 bases and J by 4 bases, with 14 bases left in between. The CDR3 spans 15 residues. CDR3 nucleotides: TGTGCCAGCAGTGAATCCCCAGGAGGGGCCTATGGCTACACCTTC. Translated, it gives CASSESPGGAYGYTF. Based on the CDR3 plus reference TRBV2 and TRBJ1-2, the full variable domain is EPEVTQTPSHQVTQMGQEVILRCVPISNHLYFYWYRQILGQKVEFLVSFYNNEISEKSEIFDDQFSVERPDGSNFTLKIRSTKLEDSAMYFCASSESPGGAYGYTFGSGTRLTVV.

There are a few counts of this clone. The chain couples TRBV6-5 to TRBJ2-7, with 7 bases aligning to TRBD1. J was trimmed by 12 bases and V by 6 bases; bases with no gene match: 8. CDR1 and CDR2 (germline): MNHEY, SVGAGI. This CDR3 is built from 11 residues. This CDR3 reads CASRTPDRVYF. The CDR3 coding sequence is TGTGCCAGCAGGACCCCTGACAGGGTGTACTTC.

The rearrangement links TRBV10-1 to TRBJ2-7; D is undetermined. In germline, CDR1 is WNHNN, CDR2 SYGVQD (reference sequence). The CDR3 spans 14 residues. V dropped 2 bases and J dropped 0 bases, with 8 bases sitting between them. This CDR3 is CASSEAAGSYEQYF. The CDR3 DNA follows: TGCGCCAGCAGTGAGGCTGCCGGCTCCTACGAGCAGTACTTC.

This clone came up a few times. V is TRBV9 and J is TRBJ2-3; TRBD2 is a possible D gene (6 bases). The CDR3 has 12 residues. Germline CDR1 is SGDLS and CDR2 is YYNGEE. Trimming cost V 2 bases and J 15 bases, with 16 bases left between them. The CDR3 loop is CASSVWAGQIYF. The CDR3 DNA reads TGTGCCAGCAGCGTTTGGGCGGGGCAGATATATTTT. The full variable domain, in which reference TRBV9 and TRBJ2-3 provide the parts outside the CDR3, is DSGVTQTPKHLITATGQRVTLRCSPRSGDLSVYWYQQSLDQGLQFLIQYYNGEERAKGNILERFSAQQFPDLHSELNLSSLELGDSALYFCASSVWAGQIYFGPGTRLTVL.

The chain links TRBV5-5 to TRBJ2-7; a weak D match, TRBD1 (7 bases). This CDR3 has 15 residues. The germline V gene has CDR1 SGHKS and CDR2 YYEKEE (reference sequence). Between the trimmed V and J ends, which lost 0 bases and 4 bases, there was a span of 14 bases. Here the CDR3 DNA reads TGTGCCAGCAGCTTGGCCCGCGGGACAGATTACGAGCAGTACTTC. It is translated as CASSLARGTDYEQYF.

V usage is TRBV30 and J usage is TRBJ1-3; D unclear. The V gene's germline CDR1 is GTSNPN and CDR2 SVGIG (reference sequence). V lost 0 bases to trimming and J lost 4 bases, with 10 bases between them. The CDR3 extends over 14 amino acids. Here the CDR3 DNA reads TGTGCCTGGAGTGTTGGAGGGCCCGGAAACACCATATATTTT. Translated, it gives CAWSVGGPGNTIYF.

The rearrangement uses TRBV21-1 and TRBJ2-7; the table's D gene call, TRBD2, was not cross checked with the DNA. TRBV21-1 is tagged as a pseudogene. CDR3 length: 17 residues. CDR3: CASSKSFGLAGAYEQYF. CDR3 bases: TGTGCCAGCAGCAAATCCTTCGGACTAGCGGGAGCCTACGAGCAGTACTTC.

The V call is TRBV7-9, the J call TRBJ1-6, with 7 bases that match TRBD1. The trim removed 6 bases at V and 1 base at J, leaving 6 bases unmatched. The CDR3 has 16 residues. Germline V CDR1 and CDR2: SEHNR, FQNEAQ (reference sequence). The CDR3 is CASSQTGHSYNSPLHF. Written as DNA, the CDR3 is TGTGCCAGCAGTCAGACAGGGCATTCCTATAATTCACCCCTCCACTTT.

A note on this clone: The junction shows a germline mismatch at one end, possibly a read error. The chain couples TRBV11-2 to TRBJ2-2; 8 nucleotides agree with TRBD2. The germline CDR1 and CDR2 sequences are SGHAT and FQNNGV. There are 15 residues in the CDR3. The CDR3 sequence: CASRLAGPNTGELFF. In nucleotides, the CDR3 is TGTGCCAGCAGGTTAGCGGGACCCAACACCGGGGAGCTGTTTTTT.

This clone showed up just once. The gene calls are TRBV6-6 and TRBJ1-1, with TRBD1 identical over 8 bases. The ends lost 6 bases at V and 9 bases at J; junction bases unmatched: 9. The CDR3 consists of 13 residues. Germline assignment: CDR1 MNHNY and CDR2 SVGAGI (reference sequence). The CDR3 loop reads CASRGTGALKAFF. The CDR3 DNA follows: TGTGCCAGCAGAGGGACAGGAGCCCTGAAAGCTTTCTTT.

The gene calls are TRBV6-5 and TRBJ1-1; D gene uncertain. The germline V and J ends were trimmed by 8 bases and 0 bases, with 10 bases remaining between them. There are 13 residues in the CDR3. In germline, CDR1 is MNHEY, CDR2 SVGAGI. The CDR3, as DNA: TGTGCCAGCCAAAGAAACTTGAACACTGAAGCTTTCTTT. This gives the protein CASQRNLNTEAFF.

This clone appeared a single time. The chain uses TRBV19 and TRBJ2-3; D remains unclear. Germline-derived CDR1 and CDR2 are LNHDA and SQIVND (reference sequence). V dropped 2 bases and J dropped 2 bases, with 8 bases sitting between them. This CDR3 region has 14 residues. CDR3 DNA: TGTGCCAGTAGTATATCACGTACCACAGATACGCAGTATTTT. This sequence encodes CASSISRTTDTQYF.